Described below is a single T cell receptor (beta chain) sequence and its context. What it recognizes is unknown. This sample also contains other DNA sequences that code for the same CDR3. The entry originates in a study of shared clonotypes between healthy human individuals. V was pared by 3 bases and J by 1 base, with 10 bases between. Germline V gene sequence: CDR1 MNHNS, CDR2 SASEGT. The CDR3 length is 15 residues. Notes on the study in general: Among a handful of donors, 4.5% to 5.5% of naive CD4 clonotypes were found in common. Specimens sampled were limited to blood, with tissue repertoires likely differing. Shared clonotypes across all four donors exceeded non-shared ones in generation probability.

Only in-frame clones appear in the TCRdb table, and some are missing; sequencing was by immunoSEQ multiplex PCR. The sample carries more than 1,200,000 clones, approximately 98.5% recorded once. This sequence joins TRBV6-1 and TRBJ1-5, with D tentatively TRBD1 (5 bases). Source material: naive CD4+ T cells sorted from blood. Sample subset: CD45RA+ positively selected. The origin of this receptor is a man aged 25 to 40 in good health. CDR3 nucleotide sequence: TGTGCCAGCAGTGAGGCGGGGGGAAGCAATCAGCCCCAGCATTTT. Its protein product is CASSEAGGSNQPQHF.